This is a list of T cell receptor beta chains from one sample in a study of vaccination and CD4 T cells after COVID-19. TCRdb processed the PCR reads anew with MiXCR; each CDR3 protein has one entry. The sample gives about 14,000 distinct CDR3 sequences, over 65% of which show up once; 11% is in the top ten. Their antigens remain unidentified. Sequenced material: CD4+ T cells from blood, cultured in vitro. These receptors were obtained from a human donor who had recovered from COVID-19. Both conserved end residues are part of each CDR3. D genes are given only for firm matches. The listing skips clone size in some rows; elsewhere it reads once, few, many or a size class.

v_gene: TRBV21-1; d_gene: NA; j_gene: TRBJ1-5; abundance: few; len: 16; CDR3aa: CASSNRNCPYREPQHF; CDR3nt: TGTGCCAGCAGCAACCGCAATTGCCCATATCGGGAGCCCCAGCATTTT
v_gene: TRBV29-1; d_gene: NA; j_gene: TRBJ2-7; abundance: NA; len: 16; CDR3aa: CSVDSGGPAGSYEQYF; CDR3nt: TGCAGCGTTGATAGTGGCGGACCGGCGGGATCCTACGAGCAGTACTTC
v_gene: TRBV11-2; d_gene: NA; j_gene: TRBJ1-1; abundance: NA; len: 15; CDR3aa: CASSRTGTQGTEAFF; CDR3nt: TGTGCCAGCAGCCGTACCGGGACCCAGGGGACTGAAGCTTTCTTT
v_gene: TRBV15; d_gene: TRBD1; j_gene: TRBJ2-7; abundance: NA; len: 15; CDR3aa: CATSGSTGNSYEQYF; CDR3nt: TGTGCCACCAGCGGGTCGACAGGGAACTCCTACGAGCAGTACTTC
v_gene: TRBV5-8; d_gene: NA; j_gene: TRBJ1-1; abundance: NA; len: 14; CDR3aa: CASSRGRMNTEAFF; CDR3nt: TGTGCCAGCAGCCGTGGGAGAATGAACACTGAAGCTTTCTTT
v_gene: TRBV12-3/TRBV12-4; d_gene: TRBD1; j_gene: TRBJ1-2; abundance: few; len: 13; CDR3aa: CASSFRGRGGYTF; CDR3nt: TGTGCCAGCAGTTTTAGGGGGCGCGGCGGCTACACCTTC
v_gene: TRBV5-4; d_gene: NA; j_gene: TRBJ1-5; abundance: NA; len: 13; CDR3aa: CASSLAGNQPQHF; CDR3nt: TGTGCCAGCAGCTTGGCGGGCAATCAGCCCCAGCATTTT
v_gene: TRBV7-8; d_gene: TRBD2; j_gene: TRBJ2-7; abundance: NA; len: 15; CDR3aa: CASSQREGDNYEQYF; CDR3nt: TGTGCCAGCAGCCAACGGGAGGGCGACAACTACGAGCAGTACTTC
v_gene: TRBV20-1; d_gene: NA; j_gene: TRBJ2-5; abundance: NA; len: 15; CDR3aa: CSARMLADRRETQYF; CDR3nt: TGCAGTGCTAGAATGTTGGCTGACCGGAGGGAGACCCAGTACTTC
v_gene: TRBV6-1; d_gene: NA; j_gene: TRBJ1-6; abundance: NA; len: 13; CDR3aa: CASRSGPNSPLHF; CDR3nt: TGTGCCAGCAGGTCCGGGCCCAATTCACCCCTCCACTTT
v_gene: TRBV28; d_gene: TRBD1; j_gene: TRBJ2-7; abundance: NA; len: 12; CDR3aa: CASRQGYYEQYF; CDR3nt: TGTGCCAGCAGACAGGGGTACTACGAGCAGTACTTC
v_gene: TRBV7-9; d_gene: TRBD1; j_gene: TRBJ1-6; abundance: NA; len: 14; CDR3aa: CASSFGQGNSPLHF; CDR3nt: TGTGCCAGCAGCTTCGGACAGGGAAATTCACCCCTCCACTTT
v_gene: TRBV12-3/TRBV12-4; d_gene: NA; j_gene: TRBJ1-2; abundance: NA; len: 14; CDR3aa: CASSPGYTNYGYTF; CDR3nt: TGTGCCAGCAGCCCCGGATATACTAACTATGGCTACACCTTC
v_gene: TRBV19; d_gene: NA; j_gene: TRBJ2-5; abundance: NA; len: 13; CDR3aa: CASSYGGWETQYF; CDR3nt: TGTGCCAGTAGTTATGGGGGCTGGGAGACCCAGTACTTC
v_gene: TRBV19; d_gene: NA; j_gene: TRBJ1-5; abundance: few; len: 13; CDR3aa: CASTAWGRQPQHF; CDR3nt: TGTGCCAGTACTGCCTGGGGGCGGCAGCCCCAGCATTTT
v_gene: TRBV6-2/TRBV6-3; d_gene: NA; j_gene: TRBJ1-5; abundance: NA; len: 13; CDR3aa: CASSYNSNQPQHF; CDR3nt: TGTGCCAGCAGTTACAATAGCAATCAGCCCCAGCATTTT
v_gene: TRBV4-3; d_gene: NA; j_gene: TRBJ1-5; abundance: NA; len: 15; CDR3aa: CASSQNRDFNQPQHF; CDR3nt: TGCGCCAGCAGCCAAAACCGGGACTTTAACCAGCCCCAGCATTTT
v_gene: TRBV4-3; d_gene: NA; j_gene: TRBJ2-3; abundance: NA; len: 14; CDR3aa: CASSLSSSTDTQYF; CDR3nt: TGCGCCAGCAGCCTTTCTTCTAGCACAGATACGCAGTATTTT
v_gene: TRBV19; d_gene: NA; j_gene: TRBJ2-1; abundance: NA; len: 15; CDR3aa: CASSIEPTLYNEQFF; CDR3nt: TGTGCCAGTAGTATAGAGCCTACCCTCTACAATGAGCAGTTCTTC
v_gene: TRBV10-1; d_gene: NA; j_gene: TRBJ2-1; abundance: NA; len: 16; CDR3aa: CASSELVAVPNNEQFF; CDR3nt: TGCGCCAGCAGTGAGTTAGTAGCGGTCCCTAACAATGAGCAGTTCTTC
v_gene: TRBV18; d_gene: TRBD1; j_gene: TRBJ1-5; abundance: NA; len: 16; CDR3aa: CASSTTGQGANQPQHF; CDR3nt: TGTGCCAGCTCAACCACGGGACAGGGGGCAAATCAGCCCCAGCATTTT
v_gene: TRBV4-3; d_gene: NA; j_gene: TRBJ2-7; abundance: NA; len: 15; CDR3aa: CASSQIGGRSYEQYF; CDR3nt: TGCGCCAGCAGCCAAATAGGAGGGAGGTCCTACGAGCAGTACTTC
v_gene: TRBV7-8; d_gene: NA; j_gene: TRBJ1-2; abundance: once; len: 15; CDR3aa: CASSARWNRNYGYTF; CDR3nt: TGTGCCAGCAGCGCCCGGTGGAACCGGAACTATGGCTACACCTTC
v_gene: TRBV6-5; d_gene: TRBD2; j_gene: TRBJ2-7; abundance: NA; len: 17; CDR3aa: CASSYLSAVAGPLEQYF; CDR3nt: TGTGCCAGCAGTTACCTCTCGGCGGTAGCGGGACCCCTCGAGCAGTACTTC
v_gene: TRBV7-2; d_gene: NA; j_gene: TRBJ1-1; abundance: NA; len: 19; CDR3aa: CASSLAWGTRTVWDTEAFF; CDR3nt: TGTGCCAGCAGCTTAGCTTGGGGAACCAGGACTGTTTGGGACACTGAAGCTTTCTTT
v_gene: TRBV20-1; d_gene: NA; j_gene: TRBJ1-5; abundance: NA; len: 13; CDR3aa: CSARRDRNQPQHF; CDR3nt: TGCAGTGCTAGACGCGACAGGAATCAGCCCCAGCATTTT
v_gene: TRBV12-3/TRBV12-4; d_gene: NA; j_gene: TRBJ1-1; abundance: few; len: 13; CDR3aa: CASSETGFTEAFF; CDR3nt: TGTGCCAGCAGTGAAACAGGGTTCACTGAAGCTTTCTTT
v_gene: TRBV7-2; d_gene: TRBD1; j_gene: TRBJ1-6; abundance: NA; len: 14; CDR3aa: CASTPGQGFSPLHF; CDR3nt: TGTGCCAGCACCCCCGGACAGGGGTTTTCACCCCTCCACTTT
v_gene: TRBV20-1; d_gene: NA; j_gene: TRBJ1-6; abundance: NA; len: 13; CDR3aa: CSARVGAYSPLHF; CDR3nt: TGCAGTGCTAGAGTGGGGGCTTATTCACCCCTCCACTTT
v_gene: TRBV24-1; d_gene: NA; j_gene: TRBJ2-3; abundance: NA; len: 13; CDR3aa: CATSALGTDTQYF; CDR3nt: TGTGCCACCAGTGCCCTAGGGACAGATACGCAGTATTTT
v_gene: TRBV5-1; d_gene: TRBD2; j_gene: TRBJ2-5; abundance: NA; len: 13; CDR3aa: CASSIWEGETQYF; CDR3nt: TGCGCCAGCTCCATCTGGGAGGGGGAGACCCAGTACTTC
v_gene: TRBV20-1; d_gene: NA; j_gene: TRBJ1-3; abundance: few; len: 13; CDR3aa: CSASVSSGNTIYF; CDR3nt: TGCAGTGCTAGCGTTAGCTCTGGAAACACCATATATTTT
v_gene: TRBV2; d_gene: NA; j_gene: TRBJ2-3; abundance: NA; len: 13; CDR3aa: CASRGRGTDTQYF; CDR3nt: TGTGCCAGCAGGGGGAGGGGGACAGATACGCAGTATTTT
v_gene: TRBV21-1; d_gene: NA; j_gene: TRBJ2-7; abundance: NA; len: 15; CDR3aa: CASSKGTGGGYEQYF; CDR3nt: TGTGCCAGCAGCAAAGGGACAGGGGGGGGCTACGAGCAGTACTTC
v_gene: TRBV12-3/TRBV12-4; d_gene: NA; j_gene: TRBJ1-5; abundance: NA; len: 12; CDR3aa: CASSFKGQPQHF; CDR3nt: TGTGCCAGCAGTTTTAAGGGCCAGCCCCAGCATTTT
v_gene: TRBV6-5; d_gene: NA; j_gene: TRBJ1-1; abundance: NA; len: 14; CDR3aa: CASSNSRGFPEAFF; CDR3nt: TGTGCCAGCAGCAACTCGCGGGGATTCCCTGAAGCTTTCTTT
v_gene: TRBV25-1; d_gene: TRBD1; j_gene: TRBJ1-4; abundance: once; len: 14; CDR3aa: CASSESGTGRKLFF; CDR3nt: TGTGCCAGCAGTGAATCCGGGACAGGGCGAAAACTGTTTTTT
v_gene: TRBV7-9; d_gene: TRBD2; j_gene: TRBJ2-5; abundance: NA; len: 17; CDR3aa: CASSSLDLAGYQETQYF; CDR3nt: TGTGCCAGCAGCTCCCTTGATCTAGCGGGGTACCAAGAGACCCAGTACTTC
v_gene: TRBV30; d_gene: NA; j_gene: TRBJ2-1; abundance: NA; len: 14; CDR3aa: CAWSGRSPYNEQFF; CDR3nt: TGTGCCTGGAGCGGGAGATCCCCCTACAATGAGCAGTTCTTC
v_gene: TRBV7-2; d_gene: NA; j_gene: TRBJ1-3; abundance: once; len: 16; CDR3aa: CASSSRGRGSGNTIYF; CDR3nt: TGTGCCAGCAGCTCCCGGGGCAGGGGCTCTGGAAACACCATATATTTT
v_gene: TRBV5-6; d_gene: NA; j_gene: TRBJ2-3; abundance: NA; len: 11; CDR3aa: CASSLRDTQYF; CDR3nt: TGTGCCAGCAGCTTGCGTGATACGCAGTATTTT
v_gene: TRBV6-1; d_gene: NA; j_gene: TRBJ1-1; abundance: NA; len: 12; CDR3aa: CASSQHREKAFF; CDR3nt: TGTGCCAGCAGTCAACATCGCGAGAAAGCTTTCTTT
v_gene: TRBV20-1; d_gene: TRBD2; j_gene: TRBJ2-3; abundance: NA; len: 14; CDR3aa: CSHRRAGRGDTQYF; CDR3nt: TGCAGTCATAGGCGAGCGGGAAGGGGAGATACGCAGTATTTT
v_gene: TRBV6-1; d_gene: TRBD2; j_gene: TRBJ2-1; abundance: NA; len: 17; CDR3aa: CASRSRPTGLVGNEQFF; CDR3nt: TGTGCCAGCAGGAGCCGCCCCACGGGACTAGTCGGGAATGAGCAGTTCTTC
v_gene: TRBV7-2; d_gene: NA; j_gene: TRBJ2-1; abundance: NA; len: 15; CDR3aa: CASSLGARAGVEQFF; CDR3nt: TGTGCCAGCAGCCTGGGGGCTAGGGCCGGGGTTGAGCAGTTCTTC
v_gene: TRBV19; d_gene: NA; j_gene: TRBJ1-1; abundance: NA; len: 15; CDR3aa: CASRQGERDYTEAFF; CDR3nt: TGTGCCAGTAGGCAAGGTGAGCGCGATTACACTGAAGCTTTCTTT
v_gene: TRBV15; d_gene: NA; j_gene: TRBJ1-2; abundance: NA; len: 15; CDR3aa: CATSRDAGANYGYTF; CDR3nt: TGTGCCACCAGCAGAGATGCCGGGGCTAACTATGGCTACACCTTC
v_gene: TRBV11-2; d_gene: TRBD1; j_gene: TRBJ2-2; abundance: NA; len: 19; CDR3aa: CASSLDLDRAFANTGELFF; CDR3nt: TGTGCCAGCAGCTTAGATCTCGACAGGGCGTTCGCGAACACCGGGGAGCTGTTTTTT
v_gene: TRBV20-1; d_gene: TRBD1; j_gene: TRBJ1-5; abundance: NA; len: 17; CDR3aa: CSAALRDSRPPNQPQHF; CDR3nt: TGCAGTGCTGCACTCCGGGACAGCCGACCTCCCAATCAGCCCCAGCATTTT
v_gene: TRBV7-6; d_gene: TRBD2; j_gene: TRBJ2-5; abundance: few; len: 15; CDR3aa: CASSRGLTSQETQYF; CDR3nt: TGTGCCAGCAGCCGGGGACTAACCAGCCAAGAGACCCAGTACTTC
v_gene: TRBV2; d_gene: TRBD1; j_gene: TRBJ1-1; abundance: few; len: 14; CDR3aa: CASKRTGGQGEAFF; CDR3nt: TGTGCCAGCAAAAGGACAGGGGGCCAGGGTGAAGCTTTCTTT
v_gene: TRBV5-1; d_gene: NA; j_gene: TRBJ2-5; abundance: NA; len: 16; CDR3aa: CASSITDLMGQETQYF; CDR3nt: TGCGCCAGCAGCATCACGGACCTAATGGGCCAAGAGACCCAGTACTTC
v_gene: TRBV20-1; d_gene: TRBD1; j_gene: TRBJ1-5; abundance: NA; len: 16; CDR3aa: CSARLLTGEGGQPQHF; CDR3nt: TGCAGTGCTAGACTTCTTACAGGGGAGGGTGGTCAGCCCCAGCATTTT
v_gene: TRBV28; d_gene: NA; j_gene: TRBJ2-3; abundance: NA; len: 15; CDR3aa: CASMGGGAGTDTQYF; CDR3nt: TGTGCCAGCATGGGTGGGGGCGCGGGCACAGATACGCAGTATTTT
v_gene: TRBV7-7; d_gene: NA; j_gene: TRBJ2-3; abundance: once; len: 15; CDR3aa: CASSRDGSSTDTQYF; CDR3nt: TGTGCTAGCAGTCGGGACGGCTCTAGCACAGATACGCAGTATTTT
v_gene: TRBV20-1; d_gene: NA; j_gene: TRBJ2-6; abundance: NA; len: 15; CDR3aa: CSAGIFISGANVLTF; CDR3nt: TGCAGTGCTGGGATTTTTATCTCTGGGGCCAACGTCCTGACTTTC
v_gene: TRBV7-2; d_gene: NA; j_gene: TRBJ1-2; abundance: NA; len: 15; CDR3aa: CASSLLADTSYGYTF; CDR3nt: TGTGCCAGCAGCCTACTGGCCGACACGAGCTATGGCTACACCTTC
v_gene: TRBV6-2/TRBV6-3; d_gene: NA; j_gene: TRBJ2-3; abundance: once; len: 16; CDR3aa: CASSTPSQGYTDTQYF; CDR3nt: TGTGCCAGCAGCACCCCCTCCCAGGGGTACACAGATACGCAGTATTTT
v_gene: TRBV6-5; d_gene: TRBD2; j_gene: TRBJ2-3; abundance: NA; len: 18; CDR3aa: CASSSPKLAGSSTDTQYF; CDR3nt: TGTGCCAGCAGTTCCCCCAAACTAGCGGGGTCTAGCACAGATACGCAGTATTTT